The 10 T cell receptor beta chains given below trace back to one sample, sequenced in a study of radiotherapy plus CTLA-4 blockade in lung cancer. Only in-frame clones appear in the TCRdb table, and some are missing; sequencing was by immunoSEQ multiplex PCR. This sample carries around 78,000 clones, more than 60% of them seen once, and the ten largest clones take 3% to 5%. Sample: peripheral blood, taken from a patient treated with radiotherapy plus ipilimumab. The source is a human donor with non-small cell lung cancer who had a partial response to radiotherapy plus ipilimumab. Some clones in this sample may be carry-over from other donors' samples.

Sample share makes this clone medium-sized. This chain uses TRBV7-9 with TRBJ1-3, with D possibly TRBD1 on 5 matching bases. This CDR3 contains 13 residues. The germline V gene encodes CDR1 SEHNR and CDR2 FQNEAQ (reference sequence). V lost 5 bases and J 7 bases, leaving 12 bases between the germline ends. CDR3 DNA: TGTGCCAGCAGCAATCAGGGTCGGAACACCATATATTTT. This encodes CASSNQGRNTIYF. Combining the CDR3 with reference TRBV7-9 and TRBJ1-3 gives the whole variable domain DTGVSQNPRHKITKRGQNVTFRCDPISEHNRLYWYRQTLGQGPEFLTYFQNEAQLEKSRLLSDRFSAERPKGSFSTLEIQRTEQGDSAMYLCASSNQGRNTIYFGEGSWLTVV.

V usage is TRBV7-9 and J usage is TRBJ2-3, with 10 bases lining up with TRBD2. This CDR3 contains 17 residues. The V segment lost 5 bases and the J segment 0 bases; nucleotides outside the gene matches: 8. Germline values: CDR1 SEHNR, CDR2 FQNEAQ (reference sequence). CDR3: CASSLFRTSGSTDTQYF. The CDR3 DNA reads as TGTGCCAGCAGCCTATTTAGGACTAGCGGTAGCACAGATACGCAGTATTTT.

The V gene is TRBV18, the J gene TRBJ2-7, with a possible D match to TRBD2 (6 bases). Germline V gene sequence: CDR1 KGHSH, CDR2 LQKENI. V was cut by 5 bases and J by 0 bases, with 8 bases left in between. The CDR3 contains 13 residues. This chain's CDR3 is CASSLDYSYEQYF. In nucleotides, the CDR3 is TGTGCCAGCTCATTGGACTACTCCTACGAGCAGTACTTC.

The chain is built from TRBV25-1 and TRBJ2-7; 8 nucleotides line up with TRBD1. The germline CDR1 and CDR2 sequences are MGHDK and SYGVNS. The CDR3 consists of 13 residues. V dropped 5 bases and J dropped 3; count of bases not matched to a gene: 3. The DNA of the CDR3 is TGTGCCAGCAGTCAGACAGGGGACTACGAGCAGTACTTC. This codes for CASSQTGDYEQYF.

The rearrangement links TRBV7-2 to TRBJ1-2; weak D call: TRBD1 (5 bases). The CDR3 is made up of 13 amino acids. Germline-derived CDR1 and CDR2 are SGHTA and FQGNSA. The V and J ends lost 2 bases and 4 bases respectively, with 8 bases between them. The CDR3 DNA follows: TGTGCCAGCAGCTTATCAGGGCCCTATGGCTACACCTTC. The encoded protein is CASSLSGPYGYTF.

The rearrangement joins TRBV4-3 to TRBJ2-3, with D tentatively TRBD1 (6 bases). This CDR3 has 17 amino acids. V shed 0 bases and J shed 2 bases, with 15 bases lying between them. Per germline, CDR1 LGHNA and CDR2 YSLEER. CDR3 region: CASSQDFPGQYTDTQYF. CDR3 nucleotides: TGCGCCAGCAGCCAAGATTTCCCCGGACAGTACACAGATACGCAGTATTTT.

The DNA for the CDR3 is TGTGCCAGCAGCTTAGGTCTCGAAATACACAGGGTTTCTGGAAACACCATATATTTT. Protein product: CASSLGLEIHRVSGNTIYF. The chain recombines TRBV11-2 with TRBJ1-3; D may be TRBD1 (6 bases). The ends were cut back, 1 base at V and 1 base at J, with 20 bases in the middle. Looked up from germline, CDR1 is SGHAT and CDR2 is FQNNGV. CDR3 length: 19 amino acids.

The rearrangement joins TRBV6-1 to TRBJ1-5; D possibly corresponds to TRBD1 (6 bases). Trimming took off 7 bases at V and 0 bases at J, with 10 bases between the two ends. CDR3 length: 14 amino acids. Germline CDR1 is MNHNS and CDR2 is SASEGT. The DNA of the CDR3 is TGTGCCAGCACAGGACAGTATAGCAATCAGCCCCAGCATTTT. This gives the protein CASTGQYSNQPQHF.

As DNA, the CDR3 is TGCGCCAGCAGCTATGGTTTAGGACAGTCGAACACTGAAGCTTTCTTT. This gives the protein CASSYGLGQSNTEAFF. This chain uses TRBV5-1 with TRBJ1-1; tentative D call: TRBD1 (6 bases). V lost 3 bases to trimming and J lost 1 base, with 16 bases between them. CDR3 size: 16 residues. The germline V gene encodes CDR1 SGHRS and CDR2 YFSETQ.

The rearrangement joins TRBV19 to TRBJ1-2; 10 bases agree with TRBD1. The CDR3 loop spans 15 amino acids. Germline assignment: CDR1 LNHDA and CDR2 SQIVND (reference sequence). V shed 5 bases, J shed 4 bases, and the junction held 7 bases outside the gene matches. In DNA form, the CDR3 reads TGTGCCAGTAGTCTCCGGACAGGGGGTACCTATGGCTACACCTTC. This codes for CASSLRTGGTYGYTF.